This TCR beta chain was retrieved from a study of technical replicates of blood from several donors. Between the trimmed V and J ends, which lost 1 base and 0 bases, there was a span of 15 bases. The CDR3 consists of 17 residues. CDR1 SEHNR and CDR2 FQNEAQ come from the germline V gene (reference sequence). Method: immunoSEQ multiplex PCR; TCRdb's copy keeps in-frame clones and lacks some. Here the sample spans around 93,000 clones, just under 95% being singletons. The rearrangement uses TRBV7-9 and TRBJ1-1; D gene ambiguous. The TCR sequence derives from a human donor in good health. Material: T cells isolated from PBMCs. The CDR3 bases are TGTGCCAGCAGCTTAGGTGTCTTAGCAGTAGTGAACACTGAAGCTTTCTTT. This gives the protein CASSLGVLAVVNTEAFF.